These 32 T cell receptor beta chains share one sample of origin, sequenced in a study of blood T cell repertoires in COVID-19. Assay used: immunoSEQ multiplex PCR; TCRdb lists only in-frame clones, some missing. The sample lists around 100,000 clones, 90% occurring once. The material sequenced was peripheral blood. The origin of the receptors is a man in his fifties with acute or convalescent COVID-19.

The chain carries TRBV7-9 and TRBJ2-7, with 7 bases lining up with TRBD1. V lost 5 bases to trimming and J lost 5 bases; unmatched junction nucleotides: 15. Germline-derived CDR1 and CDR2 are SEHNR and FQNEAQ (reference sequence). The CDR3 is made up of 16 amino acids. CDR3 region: CASSIYPRQGAHEQYF. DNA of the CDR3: TGTGCCAGCAGCATATACCCGAGACAGGGTGCCCACGAGCAGTACTTC.

The DNA for the CDR3 is TGTGCCAGCGAAAAGGGACAGACTAATTCACCCCTCCACTTT. Translation gives CASEKGQTNSPLHF. V and J are TRBV2 and TRBJ1-6; 7 bases match TRBD1. V lost 8 bases to trimming and J lost 6 bases; unmatched junction nucleotides: 7. The CDR3 extends over 14 amino acids. Germline lookup yields CDR1 SNHLY and CDR2 FYNNEI.

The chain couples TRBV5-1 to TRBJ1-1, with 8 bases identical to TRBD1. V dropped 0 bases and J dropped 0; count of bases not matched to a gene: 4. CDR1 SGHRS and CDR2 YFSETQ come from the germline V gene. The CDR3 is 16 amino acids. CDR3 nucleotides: TGCGCCAGCAGCTTGGCTCTGGGACAGGTGAACACTGAAGCTTTCTTT. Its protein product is CASSLALGQVNTEAFF. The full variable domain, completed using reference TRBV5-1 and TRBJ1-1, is KAGVTQTPRYLIKTRGQQVTLSCSPISGHRSVSWYQQTPGQGLQFLFEYFSETQRNKGNFPGRFSGRQFSNSRSEMNVSTLELGDSALYLCASSLALGQVNTEAFFGQGTRLTVV.

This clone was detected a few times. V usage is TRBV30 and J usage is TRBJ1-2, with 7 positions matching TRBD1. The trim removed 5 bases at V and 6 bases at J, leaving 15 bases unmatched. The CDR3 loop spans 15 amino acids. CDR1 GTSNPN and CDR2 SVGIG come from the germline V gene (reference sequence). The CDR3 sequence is CAWDKERQGLDGYTF. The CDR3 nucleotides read TGTGCCTGGGACAAAGAGAGACAGGGACTAGATGGCTACACCTTC.

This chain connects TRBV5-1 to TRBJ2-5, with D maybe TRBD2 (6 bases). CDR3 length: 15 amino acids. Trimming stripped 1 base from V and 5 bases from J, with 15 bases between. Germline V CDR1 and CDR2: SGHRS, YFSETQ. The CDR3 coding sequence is TGCGCCAGCAGCTTGAATCCAGCGGGTGGGGAGACCCAGTACTTC. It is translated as CASSLNPAGGETQYF. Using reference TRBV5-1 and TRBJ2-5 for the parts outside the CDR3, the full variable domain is KAGVTQTPRYLIKTRGQQVTLSCSPISGHRSVSWYQQTPGQGLQFLFEYFSETQRNKGNFPGRFSGRQFSNSRSEMNVSTLELGDSALYLCASSLNPAGGETQYFGPGTRLLVL.

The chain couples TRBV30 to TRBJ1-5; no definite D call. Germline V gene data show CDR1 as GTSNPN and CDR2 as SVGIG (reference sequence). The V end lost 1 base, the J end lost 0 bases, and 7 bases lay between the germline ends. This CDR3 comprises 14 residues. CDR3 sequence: CAWSGGSSNQPQHF. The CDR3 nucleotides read TGTGCCTGGAGTGGAGGGAGTAGCAATCAGCCCCAGCATTTT.

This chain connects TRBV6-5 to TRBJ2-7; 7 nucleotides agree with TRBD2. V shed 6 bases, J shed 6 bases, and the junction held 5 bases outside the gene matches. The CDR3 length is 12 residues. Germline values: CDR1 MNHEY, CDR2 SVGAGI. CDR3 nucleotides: TGTGCCAGCAGACGACCGGGGGGCGAGCAGTACTTC. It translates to CASRRPGGEQYF.

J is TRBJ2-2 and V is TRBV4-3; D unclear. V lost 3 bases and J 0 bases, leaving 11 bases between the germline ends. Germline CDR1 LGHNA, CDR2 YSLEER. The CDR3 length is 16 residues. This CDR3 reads CASSHLGAANTGELFF. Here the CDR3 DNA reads TGCGCCAGCAGCCATCTAGGCGCGGCGAACACCGGGGAGCTGTTTTTT.

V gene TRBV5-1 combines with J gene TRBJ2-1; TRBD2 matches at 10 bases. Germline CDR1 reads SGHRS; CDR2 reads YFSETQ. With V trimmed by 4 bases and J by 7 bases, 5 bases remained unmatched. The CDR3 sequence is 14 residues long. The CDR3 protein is CASSIVLAGNEQFF. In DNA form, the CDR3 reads TGCGCCAGCAGCATCGTACTAGCGGGGAATGAGCAGTTCTTC. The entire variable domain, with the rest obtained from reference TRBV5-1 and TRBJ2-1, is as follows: KAGVTQTPRYLIKTRGQQVTLSCSPISGHRSVSWYQQTPGQGLQFLFEYFSETQRNKGNFPGRFSGRQFSNSRSEMNVSTLELGDSALYLCASSIVLAGNEQFFGPGTRLTVL.

CDR3: CASSRGTGVLAGELFF. For the CDR3, the DNA is TGTGCCAGCAGTAGAGGGACAGGGGTTTTAGCCGGGGAGCTGTTTTTT. The V gene is TRBV27, the J gene TRBJ2-2; 10 nucleotides line up with TRBD1. The CDR3 runs 16 residues. The V gene end was trimmed by 5 bases and the J gene end by 6 bases; junction bases not matched to a gene: 9. CDR1 is MNHEY and CDR2 is SMNVEV in the germline V gene (reference sequence).

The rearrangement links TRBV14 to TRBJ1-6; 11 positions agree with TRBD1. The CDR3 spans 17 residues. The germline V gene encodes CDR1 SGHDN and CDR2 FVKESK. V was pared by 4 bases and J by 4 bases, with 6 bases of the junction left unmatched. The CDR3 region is CASSLLGQGAYNSPLHF. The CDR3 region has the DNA TGTGCCAGCAGCCTCCTCGGACAGGGGGCTTATAATTCACCCCTCCACTTT.

CDR3 sequence reads: CASSDSSPHEQYF. The CDR3 nucleotides read TGTGCCAGCAGTGACTCAAGCCCTCACGAGCAGTACTTC. The rearrangement links TRBV6-4 to TRBJ2-7; D remains ambiguous. There are 13 residues in the CDR3. CDR1 is MRHNA and CDR2 is SNTAGT in the germline V gene. V dropped 0 bases and J dropped 5 bases, with 8 bases sitting between them.

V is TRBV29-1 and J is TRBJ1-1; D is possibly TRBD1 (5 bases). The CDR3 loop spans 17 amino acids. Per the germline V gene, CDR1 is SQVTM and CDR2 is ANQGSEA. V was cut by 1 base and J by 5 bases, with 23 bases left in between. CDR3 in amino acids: CSVEVHPGLVGGTEAFF. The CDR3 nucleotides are TGCAGCGTTGAAGTCCACCCGGGGCTGGTGGGGGGAACTGAAGCTTTCTTT.

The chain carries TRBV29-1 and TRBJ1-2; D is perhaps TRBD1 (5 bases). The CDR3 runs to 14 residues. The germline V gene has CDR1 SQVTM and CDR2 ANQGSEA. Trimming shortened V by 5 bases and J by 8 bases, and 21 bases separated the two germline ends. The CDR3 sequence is CSVPWGPAGYGYTF. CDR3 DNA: TGCAGCGTTCCGTGGGGCCCAGCAGGGTACGGCTACACCTTC. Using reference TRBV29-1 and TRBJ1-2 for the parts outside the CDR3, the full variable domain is SAVISQKPSRDICQRGTSLTIQCQVDSQVTMMFWYRQQPGQSLTLIATANQGSEATYESGFVIDKFPISRPNLTFSTLTVSNMSPEDSSIYLCSVPWGPAGYGYTFGSGTRLTVV.

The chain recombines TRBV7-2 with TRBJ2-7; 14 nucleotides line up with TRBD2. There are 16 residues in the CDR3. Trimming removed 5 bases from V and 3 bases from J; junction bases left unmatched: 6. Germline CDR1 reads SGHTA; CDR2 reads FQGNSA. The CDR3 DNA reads TGTGCCAGCAGCCCTGGGACTAGCGGGAGTTTCTACGAGCAGTACTTC. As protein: CASSPGTSGSFYEQYF.

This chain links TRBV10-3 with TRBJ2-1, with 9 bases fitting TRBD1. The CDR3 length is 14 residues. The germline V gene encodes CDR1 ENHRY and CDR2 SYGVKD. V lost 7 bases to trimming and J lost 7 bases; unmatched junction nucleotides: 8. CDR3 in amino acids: CAITGDRVGNEQFF. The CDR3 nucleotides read TGTGCCATCACCGGGGACAGGGTCGGGAATGAGCAGTTCTTC.

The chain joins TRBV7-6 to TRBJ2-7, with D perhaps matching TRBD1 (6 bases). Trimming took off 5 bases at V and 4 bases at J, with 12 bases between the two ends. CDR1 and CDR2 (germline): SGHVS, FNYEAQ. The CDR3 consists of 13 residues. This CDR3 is CASSLKQGYEQYF. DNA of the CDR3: TGTGCCAGCAGCCTAAAACAGGGTTACGAGCAGTACTTC.

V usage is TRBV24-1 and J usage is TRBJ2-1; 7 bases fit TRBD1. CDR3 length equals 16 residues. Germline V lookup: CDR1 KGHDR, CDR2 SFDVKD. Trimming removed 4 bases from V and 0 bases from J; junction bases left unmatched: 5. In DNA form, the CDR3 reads TGTGCCACCAGTGACCCGACAGGGAACTCCTACAATGAGCAGTTCTTC. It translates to CATSDPTGNSYNEQFF.

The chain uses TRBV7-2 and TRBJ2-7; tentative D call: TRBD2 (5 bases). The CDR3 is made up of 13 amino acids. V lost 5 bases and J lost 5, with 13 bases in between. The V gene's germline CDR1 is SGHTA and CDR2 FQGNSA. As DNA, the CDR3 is TGTGCCAGCAGCAGGAGGATAAGAGACGAGCAGTACTTC. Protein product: CASSRRIRDEQYF.

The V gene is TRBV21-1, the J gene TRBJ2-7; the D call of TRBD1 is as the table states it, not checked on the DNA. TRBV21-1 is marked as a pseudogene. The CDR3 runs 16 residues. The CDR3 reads CASSKDLQGGSYEQYF. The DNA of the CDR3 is TGTGCCAGCAGCAAAGACCTCCAGGGCGGCTCCTACGAGCAGTACTTC.

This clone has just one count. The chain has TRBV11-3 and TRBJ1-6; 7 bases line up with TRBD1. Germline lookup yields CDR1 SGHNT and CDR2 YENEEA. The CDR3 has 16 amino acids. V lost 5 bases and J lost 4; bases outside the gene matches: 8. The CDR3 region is CASSQQGFSYNSPLHF. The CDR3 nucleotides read TGTGCCAGCAGCCAACAGGGGTTCTCTTATAATTCACCCCTCCACTTT.

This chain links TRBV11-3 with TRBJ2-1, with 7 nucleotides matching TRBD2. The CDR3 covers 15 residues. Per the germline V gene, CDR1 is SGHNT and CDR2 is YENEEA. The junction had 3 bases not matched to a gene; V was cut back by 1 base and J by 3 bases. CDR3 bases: TGTGCCAGCAGCTTAGGGACTAGTAGCTACAATGAGCAGTTCTTC. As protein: CASSLGTSSYNEQFF.

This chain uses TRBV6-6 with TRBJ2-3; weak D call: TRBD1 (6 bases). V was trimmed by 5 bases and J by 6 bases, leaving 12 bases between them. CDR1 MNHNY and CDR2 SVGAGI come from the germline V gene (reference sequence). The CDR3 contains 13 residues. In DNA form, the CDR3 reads TGTGCCAGCAGTAAACAGGGCCCCGATACGCAGTATTTT. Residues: CASSKQGPDTQYF.

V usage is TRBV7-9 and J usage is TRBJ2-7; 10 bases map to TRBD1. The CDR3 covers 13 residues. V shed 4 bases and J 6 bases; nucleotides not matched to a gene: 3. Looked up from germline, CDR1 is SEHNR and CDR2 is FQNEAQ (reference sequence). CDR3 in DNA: TGTGCCAGCAGCTGGGACAGGGGAGGCGAGCAGTACTTC. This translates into CASSWDRGGEQYF.

The DNA for the CDR3 is TGCAGTGCTAGTCGTCCCCCAGCGGGAGCCTACGAGCAGTACTTC. Translation: CSASRPPAGAYEQYF. This chain uses TRBV20-1 with TRBJ2-7; 8 nucleotides line up with TRBD2. Germline lookup yields CDR1 DFQATT and CDR2 SNEGSKA (reference sequence). V shed 3 bases, J shed 2 bases, and the junction held 9 bases outside the gene matches. CDR3 length equals 15 residues.

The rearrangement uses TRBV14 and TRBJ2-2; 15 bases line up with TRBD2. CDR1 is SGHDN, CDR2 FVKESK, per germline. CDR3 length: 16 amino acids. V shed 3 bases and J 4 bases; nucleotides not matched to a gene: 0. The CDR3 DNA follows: TGTGCCAGCAGCCAGGGACTAGCGGGGGGCACCGGGGAGCTGTTTTTT. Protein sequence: CASSQGLAGGTGELFF.

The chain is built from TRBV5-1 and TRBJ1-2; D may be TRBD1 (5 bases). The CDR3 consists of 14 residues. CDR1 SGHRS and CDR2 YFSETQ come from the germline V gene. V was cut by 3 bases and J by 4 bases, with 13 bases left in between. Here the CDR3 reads CASSWGPGVYGYTF. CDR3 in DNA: TGCGCCAGCAGCTGGGGCCCAGGAGTCTATGGCTACACCTTC.

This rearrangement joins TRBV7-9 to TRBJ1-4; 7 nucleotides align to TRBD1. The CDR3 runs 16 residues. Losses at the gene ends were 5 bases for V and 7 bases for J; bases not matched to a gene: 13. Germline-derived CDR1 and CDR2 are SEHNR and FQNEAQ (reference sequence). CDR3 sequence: CASSRMVQGNGEKLFF. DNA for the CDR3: TGTGCCAGCAGCCGCATGGTACAGGGGAATGGTGAAAAACTGTTTTTT.

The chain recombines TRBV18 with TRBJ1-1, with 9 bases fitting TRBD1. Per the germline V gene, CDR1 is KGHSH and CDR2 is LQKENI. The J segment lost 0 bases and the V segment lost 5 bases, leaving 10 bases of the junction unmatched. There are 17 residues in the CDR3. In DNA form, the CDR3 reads TGTGCCAGCTCAAGGGGACAGGGCGCCTTCTTGAACACTGAAGCTTTCTTT. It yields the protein CASSRGQGAFLNTEAFF.

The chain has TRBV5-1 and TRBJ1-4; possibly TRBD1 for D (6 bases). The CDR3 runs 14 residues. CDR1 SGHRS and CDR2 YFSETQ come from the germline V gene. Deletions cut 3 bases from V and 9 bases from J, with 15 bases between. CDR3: CASSSTGIWKKLFF. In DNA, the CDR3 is TGCGCCAGCAGCTCGACAGGAATTTGGAAAAAACTGTTTTTT.

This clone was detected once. CDR3: CASSKGTEGYQPQHF. In DNA form, the CDR3 reads TGTGCCAGCAGCAAAGGGACAGAAGGCTATCAGCCCCAGCATTTT. The chain is built from TRBV7-9 and TRBJ1-5; 7 bases agree with TRBD1. J gave up 5 bases and V 5 bases, and 9 bases lay outside the gene matches. This CDR3 region has 15 residues. Germline V gene data show CDR1 as SEHNR and CDR2 as FQNEAQ (reference sequence).

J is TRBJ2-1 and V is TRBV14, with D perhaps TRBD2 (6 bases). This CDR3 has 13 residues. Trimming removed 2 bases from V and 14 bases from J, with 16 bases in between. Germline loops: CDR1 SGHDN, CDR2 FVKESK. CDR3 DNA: TGTGCCAGCAGCCAAAACAGCGGGCGGCCGAAGTTCTTC. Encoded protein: CASSQNSGRPKFF.